What follows are 26 T cell receptor beta chains derived from one specimen sequenced in a study of shared clonotypes between healthy human individuals (dated by TCRdb to 2018 to 2020). The method behind the library was the immunoSEQ multiplex PCR assay. This is the immuneACCESS table as TCRdb keeps it, with only in-frame sequences that have V and J called. A part of the clones is gone; compared with another copy, unresolved V genes explain less than half, and the rest is unexplained. The sample records approximately 720,000 clones, 92% of which are singletons. Of the sample, about 24% is held by the ten largest clones. CD8 naive samples were obtained by positive selection for CCR7 among CD45RO-negative cells, yielding a CD45RA+CCR7+ population from which TemRA cells were excluded. What was sequenced was naive CD8+ T cells sorted from blood. Per the publication, the cell subset or site label means: CD45RA+CCR7+. Receptor source: a man aged 30 to 39 in good health.

In its sample, this clone was seen a few times. The V call is TRBV7-2, the J call TRBJ2-7; no definite D call. CDR1 and CDR2 from the germline V gene are SGHTA and FQGNSA. The CDR3 length is 12 residues. V dropped 0 bases and J dropped 2 bases, with 2 bases sitting between them. CDR3 sequence: CASSLATYEQYF. CDR3 DNA sequence: TGTGCCAGCAGCTTAGCGACCTACGAGCAGTACTTC.

The V and J genes are TRBV7-9 and TRBJ2-5, with a weak D call TRBD2 (7 bases). From germline, CDR1 is SEHNR and CDR2 FQNEAQ (reference sequence). Between the trimmed V and J ends, which lost 1 base and 3 bases, there was a span of 15 bases. The CDR3 runs 16 residues. CDR3 nucleotide sequence: TGTGCCAGCAGCTTAGTCGGGGAGGGGGAGGAAGAGACCCAGTACTTC. It codes for CASSLVGEGEEETQYF.

The CDR3 DNA follows: TGTGCCAGCAGTCTAACAGGGGGAGCGGCTAACTATGGCTACACCTTC. This translates into CASSLTGGAANYGYTF. This sequence joins TRBV28 and TRBJ1-2; TRBD1 aligns across 8 bases. J was trimmed by 0 bases and V by 5 bases; bases with no gene match: 8. From germline, CDR1 is MDHEN and CDR2 SYDVKM. The CDR3 extends over 16 amino acids.

The sample holds one count of this clone. The chain carries TRBV18 and TRBJ2-1, with D tentatively TRBD2 (6 bases). V lost 5 bases and J lost 0, with 17 bases in between. Germline V gives CDR1 KGHSH, CDR2 LQKENI. CDR3 length equals 17 residues. CDR3 sequence: CASSTDYGSSSYNEQFF. The CDR3 DNA is TGTGCCAGCTCAACGGATTACGGGAGTAGCTCCTACAATGAGCAGTTCTTC.

The chain uses TRBV5-1 and TRBJ2-1, with 7 bases aligning to TRBD2. CDR3 length: 16 residues. Looked up from germline, CDR1 is SGHRS and CDR2 is YFSETQ. V lost 2 bases and J lost 0; bases outside the gene matches: 5. CDR3 protein: CASSLLARSSYNEQFF. The CDR3 DNA follows: TGCGCCAGCAGCTTACTAGCGCGAAGCTCCTACAATGAGCAGTTCTTC. Based on the CDR3 plus reference TRBV5-1 and TRBJ2-1, the full variable domain is KAGVTQTPRYLIKTRGQQVTLSCSPISGHRSVSWYQQTPGQGLQFLFEYFSETQRNKGNFPGRFSGRQFSNSRSEMNVSTLELGDSALYLCASSLLARSSYNEQFFGPGTRLTVL.

J is TRBJ2-7 and V is TRBV7-9, with D maybe TRBD2 (5 bases). Trimming took off 2 bases at V and 2 bases at J, with 16 bases between the two ends. Germline V gene sequence: CDR1 SEHNR, CDR2 FQNEAQ (reference sequence). The CDR3 spans 16 residues. CDR3 sequence reads: CASSLPGSSPPYEQYF. For the CDR3, the DNA is TGTGCCAGCAGCTTACCGGGAAGCAGTCCCCCCTACGAGCAGTACTTC.

This sequence joins TRBV5-1 and TRBJ2-7, with 7 nucleotides matching TRBD1. The trim removed 4 bases at V and 6 bases at J, leaving 10 bases unmatched. The CDR3 spans 14 residues. Per the germline V gene, CDR1 is SGHRS and CDR2 is YFSETQ. CDR3 loop: CASSLGAGGGEQYF. In DNA form, the CDR3 reads TGCGCCAGCAGCCTCGGCGCAGGGGGTGGCGAGCAGTACTTC.

This clone occurred once. J is TRBJ2-2 and V is TRBV19; D unresolved. The CDR3 is made up of 14 amino acids. The germline V gene has CDR1 LNHDA and CDR2 SQIVND (reference sequence). V was clipped by 6 bases and J by 11 bases, with 19 bases between them. CDR3: CASSPLGSAVELFF. CDR3 sequence (DNA): TGTGCCAGTAGCCCCCTCGGGTCCGCAGTTGAGCTGTTTTTT.

This rearrangement joins TRBV4-1 to TRBJ2-7; TRBD2 might be the D (6 bases). V was cut by 3 bases and J by 10 bases, with 19 bases left in between. CDR3 length: 14 residues. Germline V lookup: CDR1 MGHRA, CDR2 YSYEKL. CDR3 bases: TGCGCCAGCAGCCATCTCTTTTCTAGCGCTCGCCAGTACTTC. It translates to CASSHLFSSARQYF.

This chain uses TRBV18 with TRBJ1-4; 7 bases fit TRBD1. This CDR3 is 18 amino acids long. V lost 3 bases to trimming and J lost 0 bases; unmatched junction nucleotides: 10. Germline V gene data show CDR1 as KGHSH and CDR2 as LQKENI. CDR3 protein: CASSPIVGGDPTNEKLFF. The CDR3 DNA follows: TGTGCCAGCTCACCCATCGTAGGGGGCGATCCAACTAATGAAAAACTGTTTTTT.

V gene TRBV27 combines with J gene TRBJ2-3; no reliable D call. The CDR3 contains 14 residues. Germline V lookup: CDR1 MNHEY, CDR2 SMNVEV (reference sequence). The V end was cut by 3 bases, the J end by 0 bases, with 7 bases between. The CDR3 region is CASSFLTSTDTQYF. The CDR3 DNA reads TGTGCCAGCAGTTTCCTGACTAGCACAGATACGCAGTATTTT.

The V and J genes are TRBV19 and TRBJ2-7; D not resolved. CDR1 LNHDA and CDR2 SQIVND come from the germline V gene (reference sequence). The CDR3 runs to 13 residues. Trimming removed 5 bases from V and 1 base from J, with 9 bases in between. Here the CDR3 reads CASSPLESYEQYF. As DNA, the CDR3 is TGTGCCAGTAGTCCCTTGGAGTCCTACGAGCAGTACTTC. Variable domain in full (rest from reference TRBV19 and TRBJ2-7): DGGITQSPKYLFRKEGQNVTLSCEQNLNHDAMYWYRQDPGQGLRLIYYSQIVNDFQKGDIAEGYSVSREKKESFPLTVTSAQKNPTAFYLCASSPLESYEQYFGPGTRLTVT.

V gene TRBV7-9 combines with J gene TRBJ2-3; 12 bases agree with TRBD2. The germline gives CDR1 SEHNR, CDR2 FQNEAQ (reference sequence). After removal of 2 bases from V and 2 bases from J, the junction contained 11 bases not matched to a gene. This CDR3 is 19 amino acids long. CDR3 loop: CASSLSYRRLAGDTDTQYF. CDR3 nucleotides: TGTGCCAGCAGCTTATCGTATAGGAGACTAGCGGGAGACACAGATACGCAGTATTTT. Filled out from reference TRBV7-9 and TRBJ2-3, the complete variable domain reads DTGVSQNPRHKITKRGQNVTFRCDPISEHNRLYWYRQTLGQGPEFLTYFQNEAQLEKSRLLSDRFSAERPKGSFSTLEIQRTEQGDSAMYLCASSLSYRRLAGDTDTQYFGPGTRLTVL.

Only a few counts were recorded for this clone. The chain recombines TRBV7-8 with TRBJ1-2; D is uncertain. V lost 5 bases, J lost 4 bases, and 14 bases lay in between. CDR3 length equals 14 residues. Looked up from germline, CDR1 is SGHVS and CDR2 is FQNEAQ. For the CDR3, the DNA is TGTGCCAGCAGCCGCAGGACGGACCTCTATGGCTACACCTTC. Translating it yields CASSRRTDLYGYTF.

This chain connects TRBV2 to TRBJ2-7, with 11 bases that match TRBD2. V shed 11 bases and J 1 base; nucleotides not matched to a gene: 4. Germline V gene data show CDR1 as SNHLY and CDR2 as FYNNEI. The CDR3 length is 13 residues. The CDR3 nucleotides read TGTGCCGGCTCTAGCGGGAGGTCCTACGAGCAGTACTTC. Amino acids: CAGSSGRSYEQYF.

The chain links TRBV15 to TRBJ2-7; 8 bases match TRBD1. With V trimmed by 5 bases and J by 5 bases, 11 bases remained unmatched. The CDR3 is 15 amino acids. CDR1 and CDR2 from the germline V gene are LNHNV and YYDKDF (reference sequence). In DNA, the CDR3 is TGTGCCACCAGCCCACATTCGGACAGGGAGAACGAGCAGTACTTC. Its translation is CATSPHSDRENEQYF.

V is TRBV4-1 and J is TRBJ1-2, with a weak D call TRBD1 (5 bases). CDR1 MGHRA and CDR2 YSYEKL come from the germline V gene. Trimming left V 2 bases short and J 5 bases short, with 21 bases between. This CDR3 spans 17 amino acids. In nucleotides, the CDR3 is TGCGCCAGCAGCCAAAAAAGCAACTCGGCAGGGCCTTATGGCTACACCTTC. Translation: CASSQKSNSAGPYGYTF.

This chain connects TRBV27 to TRBJ2-7, with D possibly called TRBD1 or TRBD2 (5 bases each). Germline CDR1 is MNHEY and CDR2 is SMNVEV (reference sequence). This CDR3 region has 13 residues. Trimming took off 3 bases at V and 3 bases at J, with 9 bases between the two ends. As DNA, the CDR3 is TGTGCCAGCAGTTTTATGGGGGACTACGAGCAGTACTTC. Translation gives CASSFMGDYEQYF.

The V call is TRBV10-3, the J call TRBJ2-7, with D unresolved. Trimming left V 2 bases short and J 5 bases short, with 13 bases between. Germline-derived CDR1 and CDR2 are ENHRY and SYGVKD. The CDR3 is made up of 14 amino acids. CDR3 DNA: TGTGCCATCAGTGAGGATCTCAGGCCCGACGAGCAGTACTTC. Its translation: CAISEDLRPDEQYF.

The gene calls are TRBV9 and TRBJ2-1; D perhaps matches TRBD2 (7 bases). With 4 bases removed from V and 15 bases from J, the gap between germline ends came to 20 bases. CDR3 length: 13 residues. The germline V gene encodes CDR1 SGDLS and CDR2 YYNGEE. The CDR3 reads CASSPEGGGSGFF. CDR3 nucleotide sequence: TGTGCCAGCAGCCCCGAGGGAGGGGGGAGTGGGTTCTTC.

The CDR3 DNA sequence: TGTGCCAGCAGACCCCGGATCCCCCTCTACAATGAGCAGTTCTTC. Its protein product is CASRPRIPLYNEQFF. The chain links TRBV11-2 to TRBJ2-1; D gene uncertain. CDR3 size: 15 residues. Per germline, CDR1 SGHAT and CDR2 FQNNGV. Trimming shortened V by 6 bases and J by 3 bases, and 15 bases separated the two germline ends. Based on the CDR3 plus reference TRBV11-2 and TRBJ2-1, the full variable domain is EAGVAQSPRYKIIEKRQSVAFWCNPISGHATLYWYQQILGQGPKLLIQFQNNGVVDDSQLPKDRFSAERLKGVDSTLKIQPAKLEDSAVYLCASRPRIPLYNEQFFGPGTRLTVL.

This chain uses TRBV9 with TRBJ2-2; D is perhaps TRBD1 (6 bases). This CDR3 comprises 15 residues. Germline loops: CDR1 SGDLS, CDR2 YYNGEE. V lost 1 base and J lost 5, with 12 bases in between. CDR3 protein: CASSVYREPTGELFF. The CDR3 bases are TGTGCCAGCAGCGTATACAGGGAACCAACCGGGGAGCTGTTTTTT.

The chain uses TRBV9 and TRBJ2-5; maybe TRBD1 (6 bases). The CDR3 is 14 amino acids. CDR1 SGDLS and CDR2 YYNGEE come from the germline V gene. Trimming shortened V by 4 bases and J by 2 bases, and 12 bases separated the two germline ends. CDR3 DNA: TGTGCCAGCAGCTCCGGGACACAACAAGAGACCCAGTACTTC. This encodes CASSSGTQQETQYF.

The J gene is TRBJ2-7, the V gene TRBV5-1; 11 bases map to TRBD2. Germline V CDR1 and CDR2: SGHRS, YFSETQ. The junction had 8 bases not matched to a gene; V was cut back by 1 base and J by 2 bases. The CDR3 sequence is 17 residues long. For the CDR3, the DNA is TGCGCCAGCAGCTTGAGTATAGCGGGAGGGTCCCCCTACGAGCAGTACTTC. It yields the protein CASSLSIAGGSPYEQYF.

This chain connects TRBV28 to TRBJ2-7; D unclear. Between the trimmed V and J ends, which lost 6 bases and 6 bases, there was a span of 18 bases. This CDR3 spans 14 amino acids. Germline assignment: CDR1 MDHEN and CDR2 SYDVKM. The CDR3 nucleotides read TGTGCCAGCAGGCACAGAAACCCCTTGCGCGAGCAGTACTTC. Its translation is CASRHRNPLREQYF.

The V call is TRBV7-9, the J call TRBJ2-1; the match to TRBD2 covers 12 bases. In germline, CDR1 is SEHNR, CDR2 FQNEAQ (reference sequence). This CDR3 region has 17 residues. The junction had 12 bases not matched to a gene; V was cut back by 4 bases and J by 8 bases. CDR3 bases: TGTGCCAGCAGCTCACCTAGCGGGAGGGCCCTAACTGATGAGCAGTTCTTC. As protein: CASSSPSGRALTDEQFF.